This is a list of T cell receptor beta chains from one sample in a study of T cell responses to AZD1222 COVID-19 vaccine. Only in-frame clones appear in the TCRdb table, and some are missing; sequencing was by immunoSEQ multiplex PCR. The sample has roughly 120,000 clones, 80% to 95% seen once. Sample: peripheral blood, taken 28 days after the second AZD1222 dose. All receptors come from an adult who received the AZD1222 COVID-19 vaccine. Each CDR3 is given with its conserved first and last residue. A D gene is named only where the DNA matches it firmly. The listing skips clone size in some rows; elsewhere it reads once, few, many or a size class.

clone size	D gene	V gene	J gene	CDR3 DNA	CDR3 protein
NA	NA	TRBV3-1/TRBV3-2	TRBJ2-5	TGTGCCAGCAGCCAAACGGAAGAGACCCAGTACTTC	CASSQTEETQYF
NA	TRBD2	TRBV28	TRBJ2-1	TGTGCCAGCAGTCCTCCCCCTAGCGGAACTTACAATGAGCAGTTCTTC	CASSPPPSGTYNEQFF
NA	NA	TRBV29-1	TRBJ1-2	TGCAGCGTGGGGACGTTAGCTAACTATGGCTACACCTTC	CSVGTLANYGYTF
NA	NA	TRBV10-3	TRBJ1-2	TGTGCCATCAGTGAGTCGACATACAAGGCTCTGGCCGACTATGGCTACACCTTC	CAISESTYKALADYGYTF
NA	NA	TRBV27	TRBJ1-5	TGTGCCAGCCAGACGATGAGAGGGAGCAATCAGCCCCAGCATTTT	CASQTMRGSNQPQHF
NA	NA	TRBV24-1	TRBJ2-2	TGTGCCACCAGTGATTGGATTGGCTCAGCGAACACCGGGGAGCTGTTTTTT	CATSDWIGSANTGELFF
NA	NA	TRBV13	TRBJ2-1	TGTGCCAGCAGTTTTGGCTCCCTGGACCTCTACAATGAGCAGTTCTTC	CASSFGSLDLYNEQFF
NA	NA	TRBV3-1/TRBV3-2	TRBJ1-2	TGTGCCAGCAGCCAAGGTTGGGGGGTGATCTCCTATGGCTACACCTTC	CASSQGWGVISYGYTF
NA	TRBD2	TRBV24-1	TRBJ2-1	TGTGCCATAGGGGCGGGGGGGCTCAATGAGCAGTTCTTC	CAIGAGGLNEQFF
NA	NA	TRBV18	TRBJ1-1	TGTGCCAGCTCGGAGACAGACACGAACACTGAAGCTTTCTTT	CASSETDTNTEAFF
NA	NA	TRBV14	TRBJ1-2	TGTGCCAGCAGCCAGGGCAGGGTGCATGGCTACACCTTC	CASSQGRVHGYTF
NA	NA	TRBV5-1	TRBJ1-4	TGCGCCAGCAGCTCCGGATTACAGGGTACCAATGAAAAACTGTTTTTT	CASSSGLQGTNEKLFF
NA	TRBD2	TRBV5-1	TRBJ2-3	TGCGCCAGCAGTCTGGCGGGGGGTCTCACAGATACGCAGTATTTT	CASSLAGGLTDTQYF
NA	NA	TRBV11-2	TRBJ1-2	TGTGCCAGCAGCTTACCCCAGGGGATAGGGTACACCTTC	CASSLPQGIGYTF
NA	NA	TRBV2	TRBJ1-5	TGTGCCAGCAGTGGGACGGATAGCAATCAGCCCCAGCATTTT	CASSGTDSNQPQHF
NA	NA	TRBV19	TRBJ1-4	TGTGCCAGTAGTATAGCCGGGTCACGAGGGGAAAAACTGTTTTTT	CASSIAGSRGEKLFF
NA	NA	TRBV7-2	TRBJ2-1	TGTGCCAGCAGCTTAGGGCGGGTCGGGAGTAATGAGCAGTTCTTC	CASSLGRVGSNEQFF
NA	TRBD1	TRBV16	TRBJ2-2	TGTGCCAGCAGCCCAAAGGGGGCAGGGAACACCGGGGAGCTGTTTTTT	CASSPKGAGNTGELFF
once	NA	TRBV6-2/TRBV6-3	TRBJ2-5	TGTGCCAGCAGCAACCCGCTAGAGACCCAGTACTTC	CASSNPLETQYF
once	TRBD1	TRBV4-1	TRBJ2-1	TGCGCCAGCAGCCGGACCGGGACAGGGGCCAATGAGCAGTTCTTC	CASSRTGTGANEQFF
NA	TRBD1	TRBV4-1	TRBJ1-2	TGCGCCAGCACCCGGGACAGGGGACACTATGGCTACACCTTC	CASTRDRGHYGYTF
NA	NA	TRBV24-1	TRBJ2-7	TGTGCCACCAGTGATTTTCGGACACATTACGAGCAGTACTTC	CATSDFRTHYEQYF
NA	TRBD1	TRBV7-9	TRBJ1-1	TGTGCCAGCAGCCGACAGGGGTATGAGAACACTGAAGCTTTCTTT	CASSRQGYENTEAFF
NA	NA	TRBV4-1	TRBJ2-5	TGCGCCAGCAGCCTCGGCTCACGCCAAGAGACCCAGTACTTC	CASSLGSRQETQYF
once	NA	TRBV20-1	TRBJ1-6	TGCAGTGCTAGTATTAGACAGTCGAAGGATTCACCCCTCCACTTT	CSASIRQSKDSPLHF
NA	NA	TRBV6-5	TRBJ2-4	TGTGCCAGCAGTCCTACCCTTGGCGTGGTGAGCTTC	CASSPTLGVVSF
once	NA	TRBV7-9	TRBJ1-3	TGTGCCAGCAGTCCTAGGGCGGGGTCGCAACTCTCTGGAAACACCATATATTTT	CASSPRAGSQLSGNTIYF
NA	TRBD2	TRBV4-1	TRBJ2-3	TGCGCCAGCAGCCGGGGACTAGCGGGGGGGCGAGGCACAGATACGCAGTATTTT	CASSRGLAGGRGTDTQYF
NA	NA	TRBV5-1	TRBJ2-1	TGCGCCAGCAGCCCGGGGAACTCCTACAATGAGCAGTTCTTC	CASSPGNSYNEQFF
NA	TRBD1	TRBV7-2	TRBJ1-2	TGTGCCAGCAGCAACCGACAGGGGGCTTACATCTATGGCTACACCTTC	CASSNRQGAYIYGYTF
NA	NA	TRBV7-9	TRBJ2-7	TGTGCCAGCAGCCGGGACCAGACCTACGAGCAGTACTTC	CASSRDQTYEQYF
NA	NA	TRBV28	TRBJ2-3	TGTGCCAGCAGTGCGACCTCGCAGGGGTTCCCAGATACGCAGTATTTT	CASSATSQGFPDTQYF
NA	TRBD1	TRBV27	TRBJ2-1	TGTGCCAGCAGGGGGACAGACTACAATGAGCAGTTCTTC	CASRGTDYNEQFF
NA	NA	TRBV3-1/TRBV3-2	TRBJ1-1	TGTGCCAGCAGCCAAGGGAACACTGAAGCTTTCTTT	CASSQGNTEAFF
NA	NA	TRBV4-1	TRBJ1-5	TGCGCCAGCAGCCAAGATATAGAACGGGCAAATCAGCCCCAGCATTTT	CASSQDIERANQPQHF
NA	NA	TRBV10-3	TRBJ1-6	TGTGCCTCCCGAATGCGCGGGGACGATTCACCCCTCCACTTT	CASRMRGDDSPLHF